This T cell receptor beta chain was found in a study of beta chain features in type 1 diabetes. On the study more broadly: Sorted cells numbering some 110,000,000 were examined across all samples.

This clone has just a few counts. What it binds is unknown. Study results and limitations: In type 1 diabetes patients, VDJ junctions had fewer insertions; deletions at these junctions were more frequent. Researchers report that Type 1 diabetes patients had moderately but significantly shorter TCRB CDR3s across all four CD4+ subsets.

Reverse transcribing all isolated RNA meant expressed TCRB transcripts were sequenced. Sequencing was performed with immunoSEQ multiplex PCR; in TCRdb, only in-frame clones are kept and a portion is missing. Here the sample spans under 300,000 clones, approximately 15% being singletons. A CD45RO/CCR7/CD25/CD127/CD95/CD27 panel sorted naive, central memory, regulatory and stem cell-like memory CD4+ cells. The CDR3 has 14 amino acids. V was cut by 1 base and J by 7 bases, with 11 bases left in between. Per germline, CDR1 LNHDA and CDR2 SQIVND (reference sequence). The chain joins TRBV19 to TRBJ1-5; D uncertain. This TCR was recovered from a man under 40 with type 1 diabetes. Sequencing input: naive CD4+ T cells from blood. This CDR3 is CASSIGIEGQPQHF. The CDR3 bases are TGTGCCAGTAGTATAGGGATCGAGGGCCAGCCCCAGCATTTT.